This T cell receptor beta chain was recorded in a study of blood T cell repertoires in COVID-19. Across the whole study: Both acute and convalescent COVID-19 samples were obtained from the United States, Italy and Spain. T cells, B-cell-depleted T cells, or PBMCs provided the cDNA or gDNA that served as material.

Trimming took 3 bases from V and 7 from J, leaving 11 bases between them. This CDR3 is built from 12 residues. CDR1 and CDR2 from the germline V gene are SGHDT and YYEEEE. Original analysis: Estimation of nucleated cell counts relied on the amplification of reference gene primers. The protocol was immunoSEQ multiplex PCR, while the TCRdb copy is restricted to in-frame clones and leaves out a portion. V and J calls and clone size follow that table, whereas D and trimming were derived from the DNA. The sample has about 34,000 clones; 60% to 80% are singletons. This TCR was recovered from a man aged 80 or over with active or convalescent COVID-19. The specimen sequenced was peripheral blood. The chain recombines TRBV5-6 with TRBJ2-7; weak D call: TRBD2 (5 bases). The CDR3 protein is CASSSTTGEQYF. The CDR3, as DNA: TGTGCCAGCAGCTCAACCACGGGGGAGCAGTACTTC.